The entry below gives a single T cell receptor beta chain sequence along with its context. Compared with germline, one end of the junction differs, possibly owing to a read error. Sequencing used immunoSEQ multiplex PCR; TCRdb keeps in-frame clones, though not all of them. The sample has 85,000 to 100,000 clones, less than 90% seen once; the top ten hold around 4%. This sample is drawn from a study of blood T cell repertoires in COVID-19. Germline lookup yields CDR1 SGHNT and CDR2 YENEEA. The CDR3 is made up of 15 amino acids. Source material: peripheral blood. The V call is TRBV11-3, the J call TRBJ1-2; 12 positions agree with TRBD1. The sequence derives from a man aged 55 to 70 with acute or convalescent COVID-19. The DNA of the CDR3 is TGTGCCAGCAGAAGGGGGGACAGGGGGCCCTATGGCCACACCTTC. Its protein product is CASRRGDRGPYGHTF.